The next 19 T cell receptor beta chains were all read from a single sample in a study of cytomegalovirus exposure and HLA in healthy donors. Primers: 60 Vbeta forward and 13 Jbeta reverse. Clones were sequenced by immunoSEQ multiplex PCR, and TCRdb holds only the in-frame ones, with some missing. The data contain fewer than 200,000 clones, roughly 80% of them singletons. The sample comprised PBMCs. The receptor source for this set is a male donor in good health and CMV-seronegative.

CDR3 nucleotides: TGTGCCAGCAGTTTCAGCGGGAGGGCCTCCGCCTACGAGCAGTACTTC. Its protein is CASSFSGRASAYEQYF. This chain uses TRBV6-5 with TRBJ2-7, with TRBD2 matching over 10 bases. From germline, CDR1 is MNHEY and CDR2 SVGAGI. The V and J ends lost 4 bases and 2 bases, in that order; junction bases with no gene match: 8. This CDR3 spans 16 amino acids.

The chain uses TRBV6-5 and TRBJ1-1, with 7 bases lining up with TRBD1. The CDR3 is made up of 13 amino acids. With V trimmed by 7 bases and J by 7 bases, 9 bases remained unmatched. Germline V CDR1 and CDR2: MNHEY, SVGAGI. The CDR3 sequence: CASKDRVFDEAFF. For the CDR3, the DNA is TGTGCCAGCAAAGACAGGGTTTTTGATGAAGCTTTCTTT.

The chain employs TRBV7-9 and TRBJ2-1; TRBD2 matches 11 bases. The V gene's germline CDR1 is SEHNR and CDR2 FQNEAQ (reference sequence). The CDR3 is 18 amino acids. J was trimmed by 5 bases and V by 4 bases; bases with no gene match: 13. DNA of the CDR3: TGTGCCAGCAGCTCCAAACGGAAACTAGCGGGGGACGACAATGAGCAGTTCTTC. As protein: CASSSKRKLAGDDNEQFF. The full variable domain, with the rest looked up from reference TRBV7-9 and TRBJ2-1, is DTGVSQNPRHKITKRGQNVTFRCDPISEHNRLYWYRQTLGQGPEFLTYFQNEAQLEKSRLLSDRFSAERPKGSFSTLEIQRTEQGDSAMYLCASSSKRKLAGDDNEQFFGPGTRLTVL.

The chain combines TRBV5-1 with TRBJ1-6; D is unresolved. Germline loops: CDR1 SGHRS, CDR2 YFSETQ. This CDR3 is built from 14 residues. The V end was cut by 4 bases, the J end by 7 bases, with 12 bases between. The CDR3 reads CASSREGGNSPLHF. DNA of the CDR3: TGCGCCAGCAGCCGAGAGGGAGGGAATTCACCCCTCCACTTT.

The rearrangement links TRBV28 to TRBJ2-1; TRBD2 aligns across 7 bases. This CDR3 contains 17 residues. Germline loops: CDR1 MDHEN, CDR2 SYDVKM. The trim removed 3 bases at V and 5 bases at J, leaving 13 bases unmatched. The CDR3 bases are TGTGCCAGCAGTTTTATCCTGGTGGGGGGGGTGGACAATGAGCAGTTCTTC. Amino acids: CASSFILVGGVDNEQFF.

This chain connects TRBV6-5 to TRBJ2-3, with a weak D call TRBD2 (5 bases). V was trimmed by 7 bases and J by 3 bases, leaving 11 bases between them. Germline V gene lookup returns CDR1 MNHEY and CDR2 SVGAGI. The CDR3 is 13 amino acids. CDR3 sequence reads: CASTKTSTDTQYF. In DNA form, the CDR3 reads TGTGCCAGCACCAAAACTAGTACAGATACGCAGTATTTT.

CDR3: CASSLVWGVAYEQYF. In DNA form, the CDR3 reads TGTGCCAGCAGCCTGGTATGGGGAGTGGCCTACGAGCAGTACTTC. This chain links TRBV28 with TRBJ2-7; D might be TRBD2 (5 bases). Germline V lookup: CDR1 MDHEN, CDR2 SYDVKM. The CDR3 extends over 15 amino acids. The germline V and J ends were trimmed by 6 bases and 2 bases, with 17 bases remaining between them.

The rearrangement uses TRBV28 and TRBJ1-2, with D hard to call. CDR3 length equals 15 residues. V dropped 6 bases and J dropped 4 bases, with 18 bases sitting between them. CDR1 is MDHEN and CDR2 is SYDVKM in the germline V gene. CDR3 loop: CASSPSPGGIYGYTF. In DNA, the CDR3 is TGTGCCAGCAGCCCATCCCCGGGAGGGATCTATGGCTACACCTTC.

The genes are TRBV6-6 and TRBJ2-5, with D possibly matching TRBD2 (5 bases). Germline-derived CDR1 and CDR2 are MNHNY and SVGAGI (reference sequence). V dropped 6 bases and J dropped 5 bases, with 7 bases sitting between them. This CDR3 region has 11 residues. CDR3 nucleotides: TGTGCCAGCAGCGGGGATGAGACCCAGTACTTC. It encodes CASSGDETQYF.

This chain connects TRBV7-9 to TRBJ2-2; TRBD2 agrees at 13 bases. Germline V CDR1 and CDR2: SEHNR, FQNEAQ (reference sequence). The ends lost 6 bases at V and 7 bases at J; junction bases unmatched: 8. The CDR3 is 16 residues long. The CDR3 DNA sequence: TGTGCCAGCAGGCCTACTAGCGGGGGGGCCGACGGGGAGCTGTTTTTT. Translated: CASRPTSGGADGELFF. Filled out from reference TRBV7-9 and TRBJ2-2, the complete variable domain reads DTGVSQNPRHKITKRGQNVTFRCDPISEHNRLYWYRQTLGQGPEFLTYFQNEAQLEKSRLLSDRFSAERPKGSFSTLEIQRTEQGDSAMYLCASRPTSGGADGELFFGEGSRLTVL.

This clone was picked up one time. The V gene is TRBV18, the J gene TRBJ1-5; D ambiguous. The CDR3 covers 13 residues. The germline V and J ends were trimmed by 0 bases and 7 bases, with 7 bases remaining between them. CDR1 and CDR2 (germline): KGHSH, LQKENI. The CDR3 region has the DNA TGTGCCAGCTCACCACCTAGCGGACAGCCCCAGCATTTT. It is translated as CASSPPSGQPQHF. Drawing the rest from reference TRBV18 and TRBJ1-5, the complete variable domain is NAGVMQNPRHLVRRRGQEARLRCSPMKGHSHVYWYRQLPEEGLKFMVYLQKENIIDESGMPKERFSAEFPKEGPSILRIQQVVRGDSAAYFCASSPPSGQPQHFGDGTRLSIL.

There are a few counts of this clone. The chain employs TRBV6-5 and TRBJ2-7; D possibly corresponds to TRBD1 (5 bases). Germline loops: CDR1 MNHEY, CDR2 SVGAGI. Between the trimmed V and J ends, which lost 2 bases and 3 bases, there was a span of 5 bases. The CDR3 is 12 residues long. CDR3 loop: CASSYTGYEQYF. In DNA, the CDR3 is TGTGCCAGCAGTTACACAGGCTACGAGCAGTACTTC.

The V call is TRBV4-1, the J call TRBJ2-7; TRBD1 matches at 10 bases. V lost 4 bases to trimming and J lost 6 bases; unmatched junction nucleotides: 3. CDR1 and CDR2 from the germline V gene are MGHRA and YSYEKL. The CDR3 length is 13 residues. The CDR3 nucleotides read TGCGCCAGCAGCCTCGGACAGGGGGGCGAGCAGTACTTC. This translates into CASSLGQGGEQYF.

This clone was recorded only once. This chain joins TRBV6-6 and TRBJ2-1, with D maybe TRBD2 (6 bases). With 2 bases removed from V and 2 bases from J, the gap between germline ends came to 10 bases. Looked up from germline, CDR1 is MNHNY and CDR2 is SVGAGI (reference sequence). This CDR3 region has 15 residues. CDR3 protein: CASSYGGTAYNEQFF. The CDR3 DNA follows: TGTGCCAGCAGTTACGGAGGGACTGCCTACAATGAGCAGTTCTTC.

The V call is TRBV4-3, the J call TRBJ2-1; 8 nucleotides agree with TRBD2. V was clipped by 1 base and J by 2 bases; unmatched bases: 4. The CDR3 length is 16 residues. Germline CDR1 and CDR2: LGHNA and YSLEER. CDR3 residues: CASSQVSGRPYNEQFF. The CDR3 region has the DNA TGCGCCAGCAGCCAAGTAAGCGGGAGACCCTACAATGAGCAGTTCTTC.

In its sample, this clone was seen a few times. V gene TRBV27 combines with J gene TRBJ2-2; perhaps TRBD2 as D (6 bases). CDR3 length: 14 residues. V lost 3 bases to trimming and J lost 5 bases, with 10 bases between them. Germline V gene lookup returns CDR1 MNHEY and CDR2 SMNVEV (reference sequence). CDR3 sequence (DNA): TGTGCCAGCAGTTTCGTCGGGAGAACCGGGGAGCTGTTTTTT. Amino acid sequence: CASSFVGRTGELFF.

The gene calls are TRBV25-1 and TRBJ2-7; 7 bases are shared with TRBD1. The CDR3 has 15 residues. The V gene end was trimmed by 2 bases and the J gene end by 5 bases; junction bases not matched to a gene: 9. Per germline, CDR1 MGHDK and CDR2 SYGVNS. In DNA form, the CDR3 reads TGTGCCAGCAGTGAAACGTCACCGGGACAGCACGAGCAGTACTTC. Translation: CASSETSPGQHEQYF.

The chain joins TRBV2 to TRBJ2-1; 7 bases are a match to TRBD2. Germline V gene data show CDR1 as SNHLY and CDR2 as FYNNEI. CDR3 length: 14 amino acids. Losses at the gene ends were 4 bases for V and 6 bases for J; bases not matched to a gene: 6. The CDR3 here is CASSVRLAGNEQFF. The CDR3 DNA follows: TGTGCCAGCAGTGTCCGACTAGCCGGCAATGAGCAGTTCTTC.

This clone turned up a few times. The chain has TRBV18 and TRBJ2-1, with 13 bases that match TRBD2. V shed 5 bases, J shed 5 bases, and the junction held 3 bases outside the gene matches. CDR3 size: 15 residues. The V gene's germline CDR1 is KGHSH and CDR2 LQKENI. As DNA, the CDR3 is TGTGCCAGCTCAACACTAGCGGGAGGGAACAATGAGCAGTTCTTC. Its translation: CASSTLAGGNNEQFF.